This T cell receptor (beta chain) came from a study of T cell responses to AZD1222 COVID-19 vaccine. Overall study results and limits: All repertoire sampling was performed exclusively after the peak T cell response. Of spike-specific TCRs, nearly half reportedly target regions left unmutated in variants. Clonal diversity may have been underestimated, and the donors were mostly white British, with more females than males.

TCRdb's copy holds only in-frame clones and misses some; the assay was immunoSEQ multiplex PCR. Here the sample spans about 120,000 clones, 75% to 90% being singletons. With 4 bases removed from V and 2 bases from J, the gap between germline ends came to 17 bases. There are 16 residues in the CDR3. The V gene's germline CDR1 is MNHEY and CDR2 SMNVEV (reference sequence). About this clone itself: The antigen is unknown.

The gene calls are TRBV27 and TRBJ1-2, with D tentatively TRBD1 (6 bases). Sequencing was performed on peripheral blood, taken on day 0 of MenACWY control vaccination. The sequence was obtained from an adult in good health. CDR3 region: CASSSFRGRGNYGYTF. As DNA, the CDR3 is TGTGCCAGCAGTTCCTTCCGGGGGCGTGGAAACTATGGCTACACCTTC.